Many counts were recorded for the clone carrying this T cell receptor beta chain. Its cognate antigen is unknown. This entry is derived from a study of T-cell reconstitution after alpha-beta-depleted transplantation in children. The study's findings and limits: The study reportedly traced alpha-beta T cells about two months after transplant to several hundred expanded graft clones. It was surviving recipient T cells and thymic progenitors that gave some patients high TCRbeta diversity at day 60. When one year had passed after transplant, most T-cell counts and diversity came from newly produced T cells.

The library targeted TCRbeta and was prepared with unique molecular identifiers. TCRdb processed the PCR reads anew with MiXCR; each CDR3 protein has one entry. The sample lists tens of thousands of distinct CDR3 sequences; just under 5% were seen once. The CDR3 loop spans 18 amino acids. Trimming stripped 3 bases from V and 2 bases from J, with 21 bases between. Germline V lookup: CDR1 SGHVS, CDR2 FQNEAQ. The source is a boy in the first two years of life who had a stem cell transplant for acute myeloid leukemia, so the T cells may come from the graft donor. The sequencing used PBMCs, mostly from graft donor cells, collected 180 days after TCRalphabeta/CD19-depleted stem cell transplant. The chain combines TRBV7-8 with TRBJ2-3; TRBD2 might be the D (6 bases). The CDR3 reads CASSLGLLPFPDTDTQYF. DNA for the CDR3: TGTGCCAGCAGCTTGGGACTCCTCCCATTCCCGGACACAGATACGCAGTATTTT.